These 28 T cell receptor beta chains were all obtained from the same sample, sequenced in a study of CXCR3-negative and CXCR3-positive naive CD8 T cells. Study findings and constraints: The study found more hydrophobic TRB CDR3s in CXCR3-positive naive cells than in CXCR3-negative naive cells.

These receptors' targets are unknown. Carrying UMI labels, the TRB cDNA libraries were prepared through 5' RACE. Each CDR3 protein gets one entry in TCRdb, which reprocessed the 5' RACE reads and gives no DNA. This sample contains under 110,000 distinct CDR3 sequences. The sample taken for sequencing was naive CXCR3+ CD8+ T cells from blood. Subset indicated: CD45RO-CCR7+CD27+CD95- naive CD8+ T cells expressing CXCR3 (TNR3+). The receptors here all came from a human donor in good health. Some clones in this sample may be carry-over from other donors' samples.

The J gene is TRBJ1-1, the V gene TRBV2; absent DNA, TCRdb's TRBD1 call cannot be checked. The germline V gene has CDR1 SNHLY and CDR2 FYNNEI. The CDR3 covers 12 residues. The CDR3 sequence is CARLQANTEAFF.

The V and J genes are TRBV5-1 and TRBJ2-7. The CDR3 is 14 residues long. Germline lookup yields CDR1 SGHRS and CDR2 YFSETQ. This CDR3 is CASSLSTSSYEQYF.

J is TRBJ2-1 and V is TRBV5-6. Germline V gene sequence: CDR1 SGHDT, CDR2 YYEEEE. This CDR3 region has 13 residues. The CDR3 sequence: CASSFLAYNEQFF.

V and J are TRBV30 and TRBJ1-2. This CDR3 has 12 amino acids. Germline assignment: CDR1 GTSNPN and CDR2 SVGIG (reference sequence). The CDR3: CAWKFGFQGYTF.

CDR3 sequence reads: CASTHIPNTGELFF. J is TRBJ2-2 and V is TRBV7-9. Germline V lookup: CDR1 SEHNR, CDR2 FQNEAQ (reference sequence). The CDR3 consists of 14 residues.

V is TRBV6-5 and J is TRBJ2-1; the TRBD2 assignment by TCRdb is unverifiable without DNA. This CDR3 has 16 residues. The V gene's germline CDR1 is MNHEY and CDR2 SVGAGI. The CDR3 sequence: CASSSRTSGGWNEQFF.

This sequence joins TRBV4-1 and TRBJ2-7; TCRdb picks TRBD1, but there is no DNA to check that call. The CDR3 sequence is 15 residues long. The germline CDR1 and CDR2 sequences are MGHRA and YSYEKL. The CDR3 loop reads CASSQGRGRIDEQYF.

This chain uses TRBV7-9 with TRBJ2-7; TCRdb returns TRBD2, unconfirmable since there is no DNA. This CDR3 has 16 amino acids. The germline gives CDR1 SEHNR, CDR2 FQNEAQ (reference sequence). CDR3 protein: CASSFPGLAAYYEQYF.

J is TRBJ1-1 and V is TRBV28. Germline V CDR1 and CDR2: MDHEN, SYDVKM. The CDR3 spans 15 residues. The CDR3 loop reads CASSFVPRQSAEAFF.

The V gene is TRBV29-1, the J gene TRBJ2-1. The V gene's germline CDR1 is SQVTM and CDR2 ANQGSEA. This CDR3 contains 13 residues. The CDR3: CSVVVAGFNEQFF.

The chain couples TRBV6-5 to TRBJ2-7; TCRdb gives TRBD1 as the D gene, but with no DNA this cannot be confirmed. In germline, CDR1 is MNHEY, CDR2 SVGAGI. The CDR3 is 14 residues long. Here the CDR3 reads CASSLQGLEDEQYF.

J is TRBJ2-1 and V is TRBV5-1; absent DNA, TCRdb's TRBD1 call cannot be checked. The CDR3 is made up of 15 amino acids. The germline V gene has CDR1 SGHRS and CDR2 YFSETQ. This CDR3 reads CASSLWDNENNEQFF.

The chain employs TRBV7-9 and TRBJ1-5. This CDR3 has 13 residues. Looked up from germline, CDR1 is SEHNR and CDR2 is FQNEAQ (reference sequence). The CDR3 is CALEHLSNQPQHF.

This chain uses TRBV11-2 with TRBJ2-2; TCRdb designates TRBD1, a call that cannot be tested without DNA. Germline CDR1 and CDR2: SGHAT and FQNNGV. The length of the CDR3 is 16 residues. The CDR3: CASSLVSQGATGELFF. Full variable domain (remainder filled in from reference TRBV11-2 and TRBJ2-2): EAGVAQSPRYKIIEKRQSVAFWCNPISGHATLYWYQQILGQGPKLLIQFQNNGVVDDSQLPKDRFSAERLKGVDSTLKIQPAKLEDSAVYLCASSLVSQGATGELFFGEGSRLTVL.

The V and J genes are TRBV6-5 and TRBJ1-6. The CDR3 contains 15 residues. Germline CDR1 and CDR2: MNHEY and SVGAGI. Here the CDR3 reads CASRTGDLRNSPLHF.

This chain links TRBV11-3 with TRBJ2-4; TCRdb reports TRBD1, a call that lacks DNA to check it against. There are 16 residues in the CDR3. The germline V gene has CDR1 SGHNT and CDR2 YENEEA. The CDR3 region is CASSSTDSGSKNIQYF.

J is TRBJ2-7 and V is TRBV7-9; TCRdb proposes TRBD1, but this gene call is untestable without DNA. The CDR3 loop spans 15 amino acids. Germline CDR1 reads SEHNR; CDR2 reads FQNEAQ (reference sequence). The CDR3 sequence: CASSFDAGVSYEQYF.

The V gene is TRBV4-1, the J gene TRBJ1-3; TCRdb's D call of TRBD1 is untestable without DNA. This CDR3 is 15 amino acids long. Germline lookup yields CDR1 MGHRA and CDR2 YSYEKL. CDR3 in amino acids: CASSPRQDRGNTIYF.

The V and J genes are TRBV6-2 or TRBV6-3 and TRBJ1-1; the TCRdb D gene call, TRBD1, has no DNA to confirm it. The CDR3 has 12 residues. Germline-derived CDR1 and CDR2 are MNHEY and SVGEGT. This chain's CDR3 is CASSYSTGRAFF.

The genes are TRBV29-1 and TRBJ2-1; the TCRdb D gene call, TRBD2, has no DNA to confirm it. This CDR3 is built from 12 residues. Germline values: CDR1 SQVTM, CDR2 ANQGSEA. The CDR3 sequence is CSVYGGSYEQFF.

J is TRBJ2-5 and V is TRBV7-9. CDR1 and CDR2 (germline): SEHNR, FQNEAQ (reference sequence). The CDR3 contains 14 residues. The CDR3 is CASSLTTGQETQYF.

V gene TRBV29-1 combines with J gene TRBJ2-7; TCRdb reports TRBD1, a call that lacks DNA to check it against. The germline V gene encodes CDR1 SQVTM and CDR2 ANQGSEA. This CDR3 is 13 amino acids long. The CDR3 sequence is CSVAIPGRYEQYF.

The CDR3 sequence is CSVEDPDNYGYTF. The chain couples TRBV29-1 to TRBJ1-2. Germline CDR1 SQVTM, CDR2 ANQGSEA. This CDR3 contains 13 residues.

V gene TRBV29-1 combines with J gene TRBJ1-1; TCRdb returns TRBD1, unconfirmable since there is no DNA. Germline V gene data show CDR1 as SQVTM and CDR2 as ANQGSEA. CDR3 length: 12 amino acids. CDR3 amino acids: CSVEIGGTEAFF.

The chain links TRBV7-6 to TRBJ2-2; the D gene TCRdb calls, TRBD2, cannot be checked with no DNA. Germline V lookup: CDR1 SGHVS, CDR2 FNYEAQ. This CDR3 region has 15 residues. The chain's CDR3 is CASSLGTSGTGELFF.

V is TRBV27 and J is TRBJ2-7; the TCRdb call, TRBD1, lacks DNA for checking. This CDR3 contains 18 residues. Germline CDR1 and CDR2: MNHEY and SMNVEV (reference sequence). The chain's CDR3 is CASSPLAPTGTDFGEQYF.

The chain recombines TRBV4-3 with TRBJ2-5; absent DNA, TCRdb's TRBD2 call cannot be checked. Germline V CDR1 and CDR2: LGHNA, YSLEER. This CDR3 region has 18 residues. Here the CDR3 reads CASSQDRGSGGTQETQYF.

The chain recombines TRBV7-9 with TRBJ1-1; without DNA, the TCRdb call of TRBD1 cannot be checked. Germline V lookup: CDR1 SEHNR, CDR2 FQNEAQ (reference sequence). This CDR3 comprises 16 residues. This CDR3 reads CASSRLERGGGTEAFF. Using reference TRBV7-9 and TRBJ1-1 for the parts outside the CDR3, the full variable domain is DTGVSQNPRHKITKRGQNVTFRCDPISEHNRLYWYRQTLGQGPEFLTYFQNEAQLEKSRLLSDRFSAERPKGSFSTLEIQRTEQGDSAMYLCASSRLERGGGTEAFFGQGTRLTVV.